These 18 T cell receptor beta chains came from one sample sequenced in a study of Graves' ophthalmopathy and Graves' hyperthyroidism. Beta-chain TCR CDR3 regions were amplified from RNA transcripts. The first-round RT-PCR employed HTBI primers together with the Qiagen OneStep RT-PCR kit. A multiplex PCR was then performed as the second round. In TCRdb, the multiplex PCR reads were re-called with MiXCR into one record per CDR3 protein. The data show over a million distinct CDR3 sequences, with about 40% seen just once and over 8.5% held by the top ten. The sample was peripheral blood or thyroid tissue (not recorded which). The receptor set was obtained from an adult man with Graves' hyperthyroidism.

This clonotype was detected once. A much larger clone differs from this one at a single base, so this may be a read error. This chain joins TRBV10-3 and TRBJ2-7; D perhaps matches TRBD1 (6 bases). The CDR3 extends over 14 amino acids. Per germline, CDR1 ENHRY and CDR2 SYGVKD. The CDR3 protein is CAISESGQSYGQYF. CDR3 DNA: TGTGCCATCAGTGAGTCCGGACAGTCCTACGGGCAGTACTTC.

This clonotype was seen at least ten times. This CDR3 reads CSANRPGRQPQHF. The CDR3 nucleotides read TGCAGTGCTAACCGACCAGGGCGTCAGCCCCAGCATTTT. This chain joins TRBV20-1 and TRBJ1-5, with D perhaps matching TRBD1 (5 bases). The V gene lost 4 bases and the J gene lost 6 bases, with 13 bases spanning the gap. The CDR3 sequence is 13 residues long. Germline V gene lookup returns CDR1 DFQATT and CDR2 SNEGSKA (reference sequence).

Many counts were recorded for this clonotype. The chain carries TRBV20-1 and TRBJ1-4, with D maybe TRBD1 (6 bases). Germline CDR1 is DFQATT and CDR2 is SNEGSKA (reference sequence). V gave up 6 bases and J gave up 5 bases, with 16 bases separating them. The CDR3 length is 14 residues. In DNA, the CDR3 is TGCAGTGCCCCCGACGCAGGGGCCAATGAAAAACTGTTTTTT. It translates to CSAPDAGANEKLFF.

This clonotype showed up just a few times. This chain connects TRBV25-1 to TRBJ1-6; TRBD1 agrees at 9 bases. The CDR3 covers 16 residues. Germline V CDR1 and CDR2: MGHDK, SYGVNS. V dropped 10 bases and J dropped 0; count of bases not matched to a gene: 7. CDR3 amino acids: CATSPDRGSYNSPLHF. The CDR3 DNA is TGTGCCACCTCCCCGGACAGGGGCTCCTATAATTCACCCCTCCACTTT.

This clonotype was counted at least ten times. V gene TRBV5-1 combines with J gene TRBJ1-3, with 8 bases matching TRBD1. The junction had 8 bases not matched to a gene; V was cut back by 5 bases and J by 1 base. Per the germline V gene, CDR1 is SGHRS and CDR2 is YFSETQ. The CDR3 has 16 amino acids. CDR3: CASSSGQGRSGNTIYF. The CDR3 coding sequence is TGCGCCAGCAGTTCCGGACAGGGTCGGTCTGGAAACACCATATATTTT.

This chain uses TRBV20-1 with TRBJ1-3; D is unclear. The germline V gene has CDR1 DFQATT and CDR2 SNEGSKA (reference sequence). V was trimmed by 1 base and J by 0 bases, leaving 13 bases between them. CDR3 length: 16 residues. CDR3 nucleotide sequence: TGCAGTGCTAGAGGGGGTGCAGGATCCTCTGGAAACACCATATATTTT. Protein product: CSARGGAGSSGNTIYF.

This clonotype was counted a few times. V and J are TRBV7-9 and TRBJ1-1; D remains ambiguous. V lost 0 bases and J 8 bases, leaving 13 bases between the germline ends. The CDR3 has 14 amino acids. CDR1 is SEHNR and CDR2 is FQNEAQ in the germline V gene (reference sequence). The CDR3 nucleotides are TGTGCCAGCAGCTTAGCTCGGGAGAAACCCGAAGCTTTCTTT. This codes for CASSLAREKPEAFF.

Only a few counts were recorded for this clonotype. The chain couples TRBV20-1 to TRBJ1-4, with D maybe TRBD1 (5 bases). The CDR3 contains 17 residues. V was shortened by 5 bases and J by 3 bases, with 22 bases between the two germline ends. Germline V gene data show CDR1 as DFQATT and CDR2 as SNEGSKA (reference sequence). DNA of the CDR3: TGCAGTGCTGCACACTCTGAGGGACGTAGAGCTAATGAAAAACTGTTTTTT. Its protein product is CSAAHSEGRRANEKLFF.

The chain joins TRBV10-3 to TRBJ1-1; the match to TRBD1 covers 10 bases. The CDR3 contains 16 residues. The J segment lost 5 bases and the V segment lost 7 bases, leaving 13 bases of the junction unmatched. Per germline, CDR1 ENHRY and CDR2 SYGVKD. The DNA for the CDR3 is TGTGCCATCACCTCGGGACAGGGGTCCCAAGGGACTGAAGCTTTCTTT. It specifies CAITSGQGSQGTEAFF.

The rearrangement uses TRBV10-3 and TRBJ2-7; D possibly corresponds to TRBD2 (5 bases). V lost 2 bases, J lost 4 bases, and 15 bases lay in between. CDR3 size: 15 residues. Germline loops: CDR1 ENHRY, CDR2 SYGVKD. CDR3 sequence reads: CAISEDKGVRYEQYF. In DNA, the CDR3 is TGTGCCATCAGTGAGGACAAGGGAGTAAGGTACGAGCAGTACTTC.

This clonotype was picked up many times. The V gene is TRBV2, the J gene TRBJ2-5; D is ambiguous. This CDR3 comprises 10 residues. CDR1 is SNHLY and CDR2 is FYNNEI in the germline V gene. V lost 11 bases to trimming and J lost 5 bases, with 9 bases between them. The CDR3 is CAPRPETQYF. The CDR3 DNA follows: TGTGCCCCCAGGCCGGAGACCCAGTACTTC.

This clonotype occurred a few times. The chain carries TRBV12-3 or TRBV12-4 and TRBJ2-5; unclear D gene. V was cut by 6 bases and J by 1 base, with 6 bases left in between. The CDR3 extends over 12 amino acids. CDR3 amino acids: CASRRPQETQYF. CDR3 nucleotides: TGTGCCAGCAGGAGACCCCAAGAGACCCAGTACTTC.

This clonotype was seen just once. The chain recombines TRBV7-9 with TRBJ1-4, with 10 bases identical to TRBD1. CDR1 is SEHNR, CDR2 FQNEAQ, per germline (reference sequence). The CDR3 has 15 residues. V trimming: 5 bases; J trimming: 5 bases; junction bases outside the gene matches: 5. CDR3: CASSPGDRGNEKLFF. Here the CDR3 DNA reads TGTGCCAGCAGCCCAGGGGACAGGGGAAATGAAAAACTGTTTTTT. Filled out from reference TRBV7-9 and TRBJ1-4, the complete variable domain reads DTGVSQNPRHKITKRGQNVTFRCDPISEHNRLYWYRQTLGQGPEFLTYFQNEAQLEKSRLLSDRFSAERPKGSFSTLEIQRTEQGDSAMYLCASSPGDRGNEKLFFGSGTQLSVL.

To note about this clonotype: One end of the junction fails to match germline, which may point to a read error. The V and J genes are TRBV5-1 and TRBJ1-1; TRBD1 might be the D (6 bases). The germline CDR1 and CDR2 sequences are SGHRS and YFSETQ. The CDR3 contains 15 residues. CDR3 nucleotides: TGCGCCAGCAGCTTGGGTCCCCAGGGGAACACTGGAGCTTTCTTT. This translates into CASSLGPQGNTGAFF. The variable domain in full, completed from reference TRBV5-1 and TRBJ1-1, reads KAGVTQTPRYLIKTRGQQVTLSCSPISGHRSVSWYQQTPGQGLQFLFEYFSETQRNKGNFPGRFSGRQFSNSRSEMNVSTLELGDSALYLCASSLGPQGNTGAFFGQGTRLTVV.

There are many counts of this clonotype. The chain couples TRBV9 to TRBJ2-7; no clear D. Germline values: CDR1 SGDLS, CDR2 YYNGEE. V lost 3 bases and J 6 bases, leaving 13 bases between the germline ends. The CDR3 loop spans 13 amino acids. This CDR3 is CASSAGPRTEQYF. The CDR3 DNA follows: TGTGCCAGCAGCGCCGGGCCGCGTACCGAGCAGTACTTC.

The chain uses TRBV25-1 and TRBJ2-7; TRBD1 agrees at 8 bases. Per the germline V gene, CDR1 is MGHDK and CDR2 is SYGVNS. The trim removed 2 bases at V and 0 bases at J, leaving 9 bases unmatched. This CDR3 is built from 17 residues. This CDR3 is CASSEPWDRLNSYEQYF. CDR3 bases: TGTGCCAGCAGTGAACCCTGGGACAGGCTCAACTCCTACGAGCAGTACTTC.

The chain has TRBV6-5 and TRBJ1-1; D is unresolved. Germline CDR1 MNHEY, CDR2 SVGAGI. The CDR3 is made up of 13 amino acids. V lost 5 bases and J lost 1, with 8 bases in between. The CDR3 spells CASSKTRNTEAFF. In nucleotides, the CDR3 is TGTGCCAGCAGTAAAACACGGAACACTGAAGCTTTCTTT.

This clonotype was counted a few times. The CDR3 spells CASSSRTGNTYEQYF. CDR3 nucleotides: TGTGCCAGCAGTTCCCGGACAGGGAATACCTACGAGCAGTACTTC. The rearrangement joins TRBV6-5 to TRBJ2-7; 8 nucleotides match TRBD1. The trim removed 4 bases at V and 2 bases at J, leaving 7 bases unmatched. CDR3 length equals 15 residues. From germline, CDR1 is MNHEY and CDR2 SVGAGI.